Described below is a single T cell receptor (beta chain) sequence and its context. The CDR3 is made up of 12 amino acids. The germline CDR1 and CDR2 sequences are SGHDN and FVKESK. The germline V and J ends were trimmed by 4 bases and 4 bases, with 8 bases remaining between them. The treatment was: preoperative locoregional IRX-2 cytokine immunotherapy. This phase Ib study tested locoregional IRX-2 cytokine immunotherapy given before surgery. The sample is drawn from a study of preoperative IRX-2 immunotherapy in early breast cancer. Clones were sequenced by immunoSEQ multiplex PCR, and TCRdb holds only the in-frame ones, with some missing. The sample carries some 35,000 clones, 80% to 90% recorded once.

The source was lymph node tissue, collected after IRX-2 immunotherapy. This TCR was recovered from a human donor with breast cancer. This chain joins TRBV14 and TRBJ2-7; D ambiguous. CDR3 protein: CASSLIRYEQYF. The CDR3 bases are TGTGCCAGCAGCCTTATACGTTACGAGCAGTACTTC.